Listed here are 23 T cell receptor beta chains from one sample, sequenced in a study of molecular identifiers for immune sequencing clone quantification (dated by TCRdb to between 2018 and 2020). The protocol used for the library was PCR. Reads for this sample came from an Illumina HiSeq 4000. TCRdb applied fastp at Q25 and MiXCR to the public reads, then kept only in-frame beta chains. Rows are combined by CDR3 protein, so each entry shows the most common genes and DNA. The sample includes 490,000 or so distinct CDR3 sequences, with about 20% observed a single time. In total, the top ten clones hold about 0.8% of the sample. The sequencing input was naive CD8+ T cells from blood, with Jurkat cell RNA spiked in. The sample's cell subset or site label is to be understood as: FACS-sorted CD8+CD4-CCR7+CD45RA+ naive T cells. Every receptor here comes from a human donor in good health. Some libraries in this study had Jurkat cell RNA spiked in.

The chain employs TRBV19 and TRBJ2-5; D is ambiguous. The CDR3 consists of 15 residues. Germline assignment: CDR1 LNHDA and CDR2 SQIVND (reference sequence). The ends were cut back, 7 bases at V and 1 base at J, with 16 bases in the middle. In nucleotides, the CDR3 is TGTGCCAGTACCGATGGGGTAGGAATCCAAGAGACCCAGTACTTC. Encoded protein: CASTDGVGIQETQYF.

This clonotype came up many times. The V call is TRBV6-5, the J call TRBJ1-1; 11 nucleotides align to TRBD1. Germline V gene data show CDR1 as MNHEY and CDR2 as SVGAGI. Unmatched junction bases numbered 3, after V lost 4 bases and J lost 5 bases. The CDR3 is 14 residues long. CDR3 sequence reads: CASSFGQGATEAFF. In nucleotides, the CDR3 is TGTGCCAGCAGTTTCGGACAGGGGGCAACTGAAGCTTTCTTT.

This clonotype has at least ten counts. The V call is TRBV4-1, the J call TRBJ2-5; D is uncertain. CDR1 and CDR2 (germline): MGHRA, YSYEKL. CDR3 length: 16 amino acids. The ends were cut back, 0 bases at V and 1 base at J, with 12 bases in the middle. In nucleotides, the CDR3 is TGCGCCAGCAGCCAAGAGTCGGCCTTGGGCCAAGAGACCCAGTACTTC. Protein sequence: CASSQESALGQETQYF.

This clonotype is a singleton in its sample. The germline gene is not matched at one end of the junction; a read error may be the cause. J is TRBJ1-1 and V is TRBV4-2, with 8 bases that match TRBD1. This CDR3 comprises 14 residues. Germline V CDR1 and CDR2: LGHNA, YNFKEQ. The CDR3 DNA is TGTACCAGCAGCCTTGGACAGGGTGACACTGAAGCTTTCTTT. It encodes CTSSLGQGDTEAFF.

The chain couples TRBV27 to TRBJ2-2; no clear D gene. Germline CDR1 is MNHEY and CDR2 is SMNVEV (reference sequence). The CDR3 extends over 15 amino acids. V was cut by 5 bases and J by 4 bases, with 14 bases left in between. CDR3 in amino acids: CASSPGSKPTGELFF. The CDR3, as DNA: TGTGCCAGCAGTCCAGGCTCCAAGCCCACCGGGGAGCTGTTTTTT.

This clonotype was detected many times. This chain connects TRBV29-1 to TRBJ1-1; 7 bases map to TRBD1. Germline V gene lookup returns CDR1 SQVTM and CDR2 ANQGSEA. Trimming at V came to 0 bases and at J to 3 bases, leaving 10 bases not matched to a gene. The CDR3 spans 16 residues. CDR3 amino acids: CSVEDWQGGKYTEAFF. The CDR3, as DNA: TGCAGCGTTGAAGATTGGCAGGGGGGGAAGTACACTGAAGCTTTCTTT.

This clonotype has a count of ten or more. The rearrangement links TRBV10-3 to TRBJ2-3; D is uncertain. Between the trimmed V and J ends, which lost 3 bases and 8 bases, there was a span of 15 bases. CDR1 and CDR2 (germline): ENHRY, SYGVKD. The length of the CDR3 is 14 residues. For the CDR3, the DNA is TGTGCCATCAGTGATCCAGCCCAACTGGGTACGCAGTATTTT. Amino acids: CAISDPAQLGTQYF.

A word on this clonotype: Being one base from a much bigger clone, this may be a read error. The chain links TRBV29-1 to TRBJ1-1; D not resolved. V was trimmed by 2 bases and J by 0 bases, leaving 13 bases between them. The CDR3 totals 15 residues. Germline CDR1 reads SQVTM; CDR2 reads ANQGSEA. CDR3 residues: CSVERASGMNTEAFF. CDR3 coding DNA: TGCAGCGTTGAACGGGCATCTGGCATGAACACTGAAGCTTTCTTT.

This clonotype occurred many times. This sequence joins TRBV11-2 and TRBJ2-1; possible D gene TRBD1, 6 bases. V was shortened by 5 bases and J by 0 bases, with 14 bases between the two germline ends. The CDR3 covers 16 residues. CDR1 is SGHAT and CDR2 is FQNNGV in the germline V gene. This chain's CDR3 is CASSPMGASSYNEQFF. In DNA, the CDR3 is TGTGCCAGCAGCCCTATGGGGGCGAGCTCCTACAATGAGCAGTTCTTC.

The table lists this clonotype with a few counts. The rearrangement links TRBV4-3 to TRBJ1-4; possibly TRBD1 for D (6 bases). V lost 2 bases and J lost 5, with 18 bases in between. Germline-derived CDR1 and CDR2 are LGHNA and YSLEER. The CDR3 length is 17 residues. CDR3 residues: CASSQHRELGVNEKLFF. CDR3 DNA: TGCGCCAGCAGCCAACACAGGGAGTTAGGGGTCAATGAAAAACTGTTTTTT.

This clonotype turned up a few times. The chain recombines TRBV9 with TRBJ1-3, with D hard to call. The germline V and J ends were trimmed by 4 bases and 7 bases, with 12 bases remaining between them. Looked up from germline, CDR1 is SGDLS and CDR2 is YYNGEE. The CDR3 has 13 residues. The CDR3 bases are TGTGCCAGCAGCTCCGGAGAAGGTAACACCATATATTTT. Translating it yields CASSSGEGNTIYF. The full variable domain, its missing parts supplied by reference TRBV9 and TRBJ1-3, is DSGVTQTPKHLITATGQRVTLRCSPRSGDLSVYWYQQSLDQGLQFLIQYYNGEERAKGNILERFSAQQFPDLHSELNLSSLELGDSALYFCASSSGEGNTIYFGEGSWLTVV.

This chain uses TRBV12-3 or TRBV12-4 with TRBJ2-1; perhaps TRBD1 as D (6 bases). The V end was cut by 1 base, the J end by 5 bases, with 15 bases between. The CDR3 totals 16 residues. The CDR3 region is CASSLVSGAGDNEQFF. The CDR3 DNA follows: TGTGCCAGCAGTTTAGTTTCAGGGGCTGGGGACAATGAGCAGTTCTTC.

The rearrangement links TRBV6-2 or TRBV6-3 to TRBJ1-1; maybe TRBD1 (5 bases). The germline CDR1 and CDR2 sequences are MNHEY and SVGEGT. V lost 7 bases, J lost 4 bases, and 16 bases lay in between. The CDR3 consists of 14 residues. The CDR3 region has the DNA TGTGCCAGCATCCTTGTGGGGGGGTCCACTGAAGCTTTCTTT. Translation gives CASILVGGSTEAFF.

This clonotype was detected many times. The chain joins TRBV7-9 to TRBJ1-1, with TRBD1 matching over 7 bases. The V and J ends lost 5 bases and 7 bases, in that order; junction bases with no gene match: 1. This CDR3 comprises 11 residues. From germline, CDR1 is SEHNR and CDR2 FQNEAQ (reference sequence). CDR3 sequence: CASSDRDEAFF. In DNA, the CDR3 is TGTGCCAGCAGCGACAGGGATGAAGCTTTCTTT.

With respect to this clonotype: A much larger clone lies one base from this, so it may be a read error. This chain links TRBV4-1 with TRBJ1-4; 7 bases agree with TRBD1. The germline V gene has CDR1 MGHRA and CDR2 YSYEKL. CDR3 length: 16 amino acids. V trimming: 4 bases; J trimming: 2 bases; junction bases outside the gene matches: 7. In DNA, the CDR3 is TGCGCCAGCAGCCGAGATCTGACAGGGACTAATGAAAAACTGTTTTTT. Encoded protein: CASSRDLTGTNEKLFF.

This clonotype has ten or more counts. This chain links TRBV12-3 or TRBV12-4 with TRBJ1-1; 9 nucleotides align to TRBD1. V shed 3 bases and J 4 bases; nucleotides not matched to a gene: 9. This CDR3 has 16 residues. The CDR3 sequence is CASSFPLGQGPTEAFF. Here the CDR3 DNA reads TGTGCCAGCAGTTTCCCCTTGGGACAGGGTCCCACTGAAGCTTTCTTT.

CDR3 DNA sequence: TGTGCCAGCAGCCCCACAGGATCGATCTACGAGCAGTACTTC. Amino acids: CASSPTGSIYEQYF. The chain uses TRBV11-2 and TRBJ2-7; possibly TRBD1 for D (5 bases). V was cut by 5 bases and J by 3 bases, with 14 bases left in between. Germline CDR1 and CDR2: SGHAT and FQNNGV. This CDR3 is built from 14 residues.

The sample holds a few counts of this clonotype. The J gene is TRBJ2-5, the V gene TRBV2; no firm D call. V was cut by 7 bases and J by 3 bases, with 6 bases left in between. This CDR3 contains 11 residues. CDR1 is SNHLY, CDR2 FYNNEI, per germline. CDR3 nucleotide sequence: TGTGCCAGCACTGGTGAAGAGACCCAGTACTTC. Residues: CASTGEETQYF.

As for this clonotype: A read error may be the cause here, since a much bigger clone is one base away. The chain employs TRBV6-2 or TRBV6-3 and TRBJ2-7; 7 nucleotides match TRBD1. Looked up from germline, CDR1 is MNHEY and CDR2 is SVGEGT. CDR3 length: 14 residues. V was pared by 2 bases and J by 6 bases, with 7 bases of the junction left unmatched. The CDR3 is CASSYPTGIGEQYF. CDR3 nucleotide sequence: TGTGCCAGCAGTTACCCGACAGGGATCGGCGAGCAGTACTTC.

In DNA form, the CDR3 reads TGTGCCATCAGTGGTTCCGGGATCTCAGATACGCAGTATTTT. Its translation: CAISGSGISDTQYF. This sequence joins TRBV10-3 and TRBJ2-3, with D perhaps matching TRBD2 (5 bases). The CDR3 totals 14 residues. CDR1 and CDR2 (germline): ENHRY, SYGVKD. Deletions cut 4 bases from V and 4 bases from J, with 12 bases between.

This clonotype has a count of ten or more. At one boundary the junction diverges from the germline segment, which might be a read error. This chain uses TRBV11-2 with TRBJ2-1, with a weak D call TRBD2 (5 bases). CDR3 length: 15 amino acids. Per the germline V gene, CDR1 is SGHAT and CDR2 is FQNNGV. CDR3 loop: CASSLAGNSYNEQFF. The CDR3, as DNA: TGCGCCAGCAGCTTGGCCGGGAACTCCTACAATGAGCAGTTCTTC.

The genes are TRBV7-8 and TRBJ2-7; D call uncertain. The CDR3 has 14 amino acids. From germline, CDR1 is SGHVS and CDR2 FQNEAQ. Trimming left V 1 base short and J 7 bases short, with 14 bases between. The DNA for the CDR3 is TGTGCCAGCAGCTTAGGTCTTACCGGCCCAGAGCAGTACTTC. It translates to CASSLGLTGPEQYF.

This clonotype was picked up many times. The rearrangement joins TRBV12-3 or TRBV12-4 to TRBJ2-6; no clear D. The CDR3 loop spans 16 amino acids. V was trimmed by 4 bases and J by 4 bases, leaving 14 bases between them. The CDR3 reads CASSYPSASGANVLTF. The CDR3 coding sequence is TGTGCCAGCAGTTATCCGTCTGCCTCCGGGGCCAACGTCCTGACTTTC.